The present TCR beta chain was sequenced within a study of identical twins. TCRdb passed the 5' RACE reads through MiXCR, listing each CDR3 protein once. Of just over 500,000 distinct CDR3 sequences listed, 20% to 25% are singletons. Germline loops: CDR1 DFQATT, CDR2 SNEGSKA (reference sequence). Trimming stripped 0 bases from V and 4 bases from J, with 15 bases between. The CDR3 totals 15 residues. Study results and limitations: Zero-insertion results could be subject to partial confounding by invariant MAIT and iNKT cells.

Comments on this clonotype: Its antigen is not known.

These data are also associated with another study on T cells expressing NK-cell markers.

The sample taken for sequencing was CD4+ T cells sorted from blood. This sequence originates from a woman in her late teens or twenties in good health. This rearrangement joins TRBV20-1 to TRBJ1-2; D unresolved. The CDR3, as DNA: TGCAGTGCTAGAGAGGCGATGGGCAGGATCTATGGCTACACCTTC. It encodes CSAREAMGRIYGYTF.